One sample yielded the 3 T cell receptor beta chains listed below, sequenced in a study of blood T cell repertoires in COVID-19. Produced via immunoSEQ multiplex PCR; TCRdb's table is partial and in-frame only. Of about 54,000 clones detected, over 70% appear once; the ten largest clones hold about 3.5%. The sample taken for sequencing was peripheral blood. These receptor sequences come from a human donor in a cohort sampled during active COVID-19.

The V and J genes are TRBV9 and TRBJ1-2, with 10 bases fitting TRBD1. With V trimmed by 0 bases and J by 7 bases, 3 bases remained unmatched. The germline V gene encodes CDR1 SGDLS and CDR2 YYNGEE. The CDR3 runs 14 residues. CDR3 DNA: TGTGCCAGCAGCGTAGCGGGACAGGGGATTGGCTACACCTTC. It specifies CASSVAGQGIGYTF.

This chain connects TRBV4-3 to TRBJ2-5; possible D gene TRBD2, 7 bases. The CDR3 runs 16 residues. Germline values: CDR1 LGHNA, CDR2 YSLEER. V shed 1 base and J shed 5 bases, with 17 bases lying between them. The CDR3 coding sequence is TGCGCCAGCAGCCAAGGGATCCAGGGGCGGGAGGAGACCCAGTACTTC. Its protein is CASSQGIQGREETQYF.

This sequence joins TRBV11-2 and TRBJ2-1; 14 bases line up with TRBD2. The V and J ends lost 5 bases and 7 bases, in that order; junction bases with no gene match: 4. The CDR3 spans 15 residues. CDR1 SGHAT and CDR2 FQNNGV come from the germline V gene. CDR3 nucleotide sequence: TGTGCCAGCAGCCCGACTAGCGGGAGGGGGAATGAGCAGTTCTTC. Translation: CASSPTSGRGNEQFF.